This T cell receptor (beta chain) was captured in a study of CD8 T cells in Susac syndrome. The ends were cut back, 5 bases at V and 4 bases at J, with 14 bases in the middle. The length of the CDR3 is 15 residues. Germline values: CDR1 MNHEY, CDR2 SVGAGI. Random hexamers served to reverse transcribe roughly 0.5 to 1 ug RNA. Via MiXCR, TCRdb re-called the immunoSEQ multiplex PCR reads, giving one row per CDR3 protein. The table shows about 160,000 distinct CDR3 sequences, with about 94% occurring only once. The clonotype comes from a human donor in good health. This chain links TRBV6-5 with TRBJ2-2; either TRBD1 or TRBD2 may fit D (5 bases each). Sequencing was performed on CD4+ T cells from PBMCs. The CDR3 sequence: CASSPARGSTGELFF. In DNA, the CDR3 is TGTGCCAGCAGTCCGGCGAGGGGATCCACCGGGGAGCTGTTTTTT.